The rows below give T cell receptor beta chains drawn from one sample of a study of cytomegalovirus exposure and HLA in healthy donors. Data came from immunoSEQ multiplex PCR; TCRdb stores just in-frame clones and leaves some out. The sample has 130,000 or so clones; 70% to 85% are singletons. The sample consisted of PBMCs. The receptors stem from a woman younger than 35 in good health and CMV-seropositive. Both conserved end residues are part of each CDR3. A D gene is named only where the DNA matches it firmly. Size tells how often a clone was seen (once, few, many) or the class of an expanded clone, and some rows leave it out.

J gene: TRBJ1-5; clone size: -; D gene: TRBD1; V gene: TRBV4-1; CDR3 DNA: TGCGCCAGCAGCCCGGGGACAGCAAATCAGCCCCAGCATTTT; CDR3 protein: CASSPGTANQPQHF
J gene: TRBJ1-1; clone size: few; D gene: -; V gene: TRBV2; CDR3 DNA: TGTGCCAGCAGTGACACCGGAGGGGAGACTGAAGCTTTCTTT; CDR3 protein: CASSDTGGETEAFF
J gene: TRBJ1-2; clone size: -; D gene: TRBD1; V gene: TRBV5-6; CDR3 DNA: TGTGCCAGCAGCTTGGGCGTAGGACAGGGATACTATGGCTACACCTTC; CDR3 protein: CASSLGVGQGYYGYTF
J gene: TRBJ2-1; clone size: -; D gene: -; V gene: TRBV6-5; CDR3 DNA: TGTGCCAGCAGTTACCTTGATGAGCAGTTCTTC; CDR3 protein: CASSYLDEQFF
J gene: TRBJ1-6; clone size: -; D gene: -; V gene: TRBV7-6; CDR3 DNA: TGTGCCAGCAGCTTAGGTGATGGGGCCGGTCTTAATTCACCCCTCCACTTT; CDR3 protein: CASSLGDGAGLNSPLHF
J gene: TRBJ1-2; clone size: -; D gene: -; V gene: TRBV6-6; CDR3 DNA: TGTGCCAGCAGCCCCTCAGTTAACTATGGCTACACCTTC; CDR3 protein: CASSPSVNYGYTF
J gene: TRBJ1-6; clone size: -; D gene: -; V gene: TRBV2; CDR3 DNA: TGTGCCAGCAAAGGGAGCGGATCAAATTCACCCCTCCACTTT; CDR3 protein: CASKGSGSNSPLHF
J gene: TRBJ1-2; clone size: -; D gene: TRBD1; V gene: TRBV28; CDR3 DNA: TGTGCCAGCAGTTTAGATTCAGGGGGCATGAGTGGCTACACCTTC; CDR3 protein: CASSLDSGGMSGYTF
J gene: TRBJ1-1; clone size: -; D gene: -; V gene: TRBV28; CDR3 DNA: TGTGCCAGCAGTTCCGATTCCCGGGGGGACCTTGAAGCTTTCTTT; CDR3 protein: CASSSDSRGDLEAFF
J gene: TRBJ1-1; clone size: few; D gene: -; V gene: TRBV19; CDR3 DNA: TGTGCCAGTACTGCCAACTCTGAAGCTTTCTTT; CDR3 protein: CASTANSEAFF
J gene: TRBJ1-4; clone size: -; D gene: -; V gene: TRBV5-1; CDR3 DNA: TGCGCCAGCAGCTCCCCCGGGTCAACTAATGAAAAACTGTTTTTT; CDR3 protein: CASSSPGSTNEKLFF
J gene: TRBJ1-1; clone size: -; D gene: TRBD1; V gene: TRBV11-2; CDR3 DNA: TGTGCCAGCAGCTCTATACAGGGGGCAAGAACTGAAGCTTTCTTT; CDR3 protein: CASSSIQGARTEAFF
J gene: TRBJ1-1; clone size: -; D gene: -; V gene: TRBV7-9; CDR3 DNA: TGTGCCAGCAGCTTACTTTTCGACACTGAAGCTTTCTTT; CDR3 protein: CASSLLFDTEAFF
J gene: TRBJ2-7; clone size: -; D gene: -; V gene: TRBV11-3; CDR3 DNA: TGTGCCAGCAGCTTGGAGGGAGGCAACGAGCAGTACTTC; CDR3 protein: CASSLEGGNEQYF
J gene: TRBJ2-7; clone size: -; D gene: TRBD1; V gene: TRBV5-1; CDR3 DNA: TGCGCCAGCAGCCCCGGGACAGCTTTCTACGAGCAGTACTTC; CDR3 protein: CASSPGTAFYEQYF
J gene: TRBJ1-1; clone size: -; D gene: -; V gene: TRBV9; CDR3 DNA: TGTGCCAGCAGCCCCGGGGGGGCGGACACTGAAGCTTTCTTT; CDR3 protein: CASSPGGADTEAFF
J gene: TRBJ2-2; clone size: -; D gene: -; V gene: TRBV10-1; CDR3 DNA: TGCGCCAGCAGTGAGTCGTGGGGAGCCGGGGAGCTGTTTTTT; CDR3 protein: CASSESWGAGELFF
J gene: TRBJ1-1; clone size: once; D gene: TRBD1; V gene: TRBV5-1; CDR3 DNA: TGCGCCAGCAGCCAGGCCGGGACAGGCTACACTGAAGCTTTCTTT; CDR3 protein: CASSQAGTGYTEAFF
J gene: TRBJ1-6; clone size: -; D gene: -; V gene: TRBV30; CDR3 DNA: TGTGCCTGGAGTGGGGGCGGCAGGGTCCGCTCACCCCTCCACTTT; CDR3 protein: CAWSGGGRVRSPLHF
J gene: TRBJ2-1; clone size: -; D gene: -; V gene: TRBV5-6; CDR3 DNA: TGTGCCAGCAGCTTTACATACAATGAGCAGTTCTTC; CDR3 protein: CASSFTYNEQFF
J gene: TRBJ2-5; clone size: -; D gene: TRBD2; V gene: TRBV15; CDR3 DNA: TGTGCCACCAGCAGACAGCGGGGGGGCCCAGAGACCCAGTACTTC; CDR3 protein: CATSRQRGGPETQYF
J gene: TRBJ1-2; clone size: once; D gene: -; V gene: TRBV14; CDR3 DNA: TGTGCCAGCAGCCGGTCGACGGACAAACACTATGGCTACACCTTC; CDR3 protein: CASSRSTDKHYGYTF
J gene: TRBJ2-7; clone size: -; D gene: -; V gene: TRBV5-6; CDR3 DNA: TGTGCCAGCAGCCGCGGAAGTCGCGAGCAGTACTTC; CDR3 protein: CASSRGSREQYF
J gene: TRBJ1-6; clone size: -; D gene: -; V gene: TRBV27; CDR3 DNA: TGTGCCAGCGGTGACCCAGGGCAAAATTCACCCCTCCACTTT; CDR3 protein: CASGDPGQNSPLHF
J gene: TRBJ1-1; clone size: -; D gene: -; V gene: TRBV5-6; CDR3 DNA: TGTGCCAGCAGCTTGGATAGAAAAGAAGCTTTCTTT; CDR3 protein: CASSLDRKEAFF
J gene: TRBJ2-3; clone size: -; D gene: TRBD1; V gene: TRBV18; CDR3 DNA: TGTGCCAGCTCACCAGGACAGGGGGCCACTGAGGCAGATACGCAGTATTTT; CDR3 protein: CASSPGQGATEADTQYF
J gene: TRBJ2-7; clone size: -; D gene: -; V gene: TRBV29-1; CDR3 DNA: TGCAGCGTAGCCGGGACTCGAGGGGGCTACGAGCAGTACTTC; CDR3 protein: CSVAGTRGGYEQYF
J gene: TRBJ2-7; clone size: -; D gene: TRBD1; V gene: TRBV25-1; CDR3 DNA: TGTGCCAGCAGTGGGTGGACAGGGGCACCCTACGGGCAGTACTTC; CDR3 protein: CASSGWTGAPYGQYF
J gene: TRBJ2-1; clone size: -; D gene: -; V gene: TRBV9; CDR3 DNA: TGTGCCAGCAGCCTTAGGGAGCCCTACAATGAGCAGTTCTTC; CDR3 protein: CASSLREPYNEQFF
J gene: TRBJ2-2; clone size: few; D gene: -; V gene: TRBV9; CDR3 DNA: TGTGCCAGCAGCGTCCTAGCGTATACCGGGGAGCTGTTTTTT; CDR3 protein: CASSVLAYTGELFF
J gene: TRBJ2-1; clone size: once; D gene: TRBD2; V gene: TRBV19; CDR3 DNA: TGTGCCAGTAGTATGCATCGAACGGGGGGGGTCAATGAGCAGTTCTTC; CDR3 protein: CASSMHRTGGVNEQFF
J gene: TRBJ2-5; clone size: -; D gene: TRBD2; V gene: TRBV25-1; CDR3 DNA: TGTGCCAGCAGTGAATGGGAAAGCGGGGGGCTCCAAGAGACCCAGTACTTC; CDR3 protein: CASSEWESGGLQETQYF
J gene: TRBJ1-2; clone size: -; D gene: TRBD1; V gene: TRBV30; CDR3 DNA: TGTGCCTGGAGTGAGGGACAGTTATATGGCTACACCTTC; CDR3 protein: CAWSEGQLYGYTF
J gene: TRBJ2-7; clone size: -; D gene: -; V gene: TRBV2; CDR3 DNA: TGTGCCAGCAAGCAGGTTACCTACGAGCAGTACTTC; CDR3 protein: CASKQVTYEQYF
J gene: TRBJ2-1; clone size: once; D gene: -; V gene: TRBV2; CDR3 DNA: TGTGCCAGCAGTGAAGATATCGGGGGCTACAATGAGCAGTTCTTC; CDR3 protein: CASSEDIGGYNEQFF
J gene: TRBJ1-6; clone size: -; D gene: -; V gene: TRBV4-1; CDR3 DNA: TGCGCCAGCAGCCAAGCGGCGGATTCACCCCTCCACTTT; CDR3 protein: CASSQAADSPLHF
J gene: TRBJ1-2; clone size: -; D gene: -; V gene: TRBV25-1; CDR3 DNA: TGTGCCAGCAGCGCGGTCTATGGCTACACCTTC; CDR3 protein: CASSAVYGYTF
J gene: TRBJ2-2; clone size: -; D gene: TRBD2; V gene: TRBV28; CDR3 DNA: TGTGCCAGCAGTTTTACACTAGCGGGGGGGGAGAACACCGGGGAGCTGTTTTTT; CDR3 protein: CASSFTLAGGENTGELFF
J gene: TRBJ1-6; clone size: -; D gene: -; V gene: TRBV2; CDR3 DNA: TGTGCCGGTGCAGGGTCCAGTTCACCCCTCCACTTT; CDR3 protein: CAGAGSSSPLHF
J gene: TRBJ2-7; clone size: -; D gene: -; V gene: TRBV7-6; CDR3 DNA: TGTGCCAGCAGCTTGAGCTCCTACGAGCAGTACTTC; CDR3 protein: CASSLSSYEQYF
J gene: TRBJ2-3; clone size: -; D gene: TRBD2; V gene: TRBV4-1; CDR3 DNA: TGCGCCAGCAGCCAAGCTAGCGGGGGGGCAGATACGCAGTATTTT; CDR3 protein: CASSQASGGADTQYF